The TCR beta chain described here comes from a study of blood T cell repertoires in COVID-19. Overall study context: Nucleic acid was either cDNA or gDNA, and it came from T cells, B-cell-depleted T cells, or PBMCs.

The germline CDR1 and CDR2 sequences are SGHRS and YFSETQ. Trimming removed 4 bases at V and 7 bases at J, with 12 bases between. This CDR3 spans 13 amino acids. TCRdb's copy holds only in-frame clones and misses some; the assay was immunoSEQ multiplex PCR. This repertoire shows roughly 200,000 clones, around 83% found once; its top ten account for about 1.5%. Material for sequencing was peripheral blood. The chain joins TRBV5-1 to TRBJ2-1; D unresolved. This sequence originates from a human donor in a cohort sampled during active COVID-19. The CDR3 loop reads CASSSAFGNEQFF. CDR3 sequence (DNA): TGCGCCAGCAGCAGCGCCTTCGGGAATGAGCAGTTCTTC.